The 18 T cell receptor beta chains below all came from one sample that was sequenced in a study of T cell responses to AZD1222 COVID-19 vaccine. Profiled with immunoSEQ multiplex PCR; TCRdb holds only in-frame clones, not every one. The sample lists under 200,000 clones, 75% to 95% seen once, with less than 1.6% in the top ten. The sample consisted of peripheral blood, taken on day 0 of AZD1222 vaccination. The receptors shown here come from an adult in good health.

The CDR3 DNA reads as TGTGCCAGCAGTTACTTGTCGGGGGGCTTCACTGAAGCTTTCTTT. Its protein is CASSYLSGGFTEAFF. The V call is TRBV6-5, the J call TRBJ1-1; a possible D gene is TRBD1 (6 bases). CDR3 length: 15 amino acids. V lost 1 base to trimming and J lost 4 bases, with 13 bases between them. The germline CDR1 and CDR2 sequences are MNHEY and SVGAGI.

J is TRBJ1-5 and V is TRBV5-4; tentatively, D is TRBD1 (5 bases). The CDR3 has 20 amino acids. The germline V gene has CDR1 SGHNT and CDR2 YYREEE (reference sequence). Trimming took 4 bases from V and 1 from J, leaving 27 bases between them. Here the CDR3 reads CASSRGGLPEKGASNQPQHF. CDR3 nucleotide sequence: TGTGCCAGCAGCCGGGGCGGGCTCCCTGAAAAAGGGGCAAGCAATCAGCCCCAGCATTTT.

The chain combines TRBV5-1 with TRBJ1-4; D is uncertain. V was shortened by 4 bases and J by 4 bases, with 14 bases between the two germline ends. The germline gives CDR1 SGHRS, CDR2 YFSETQ. The CDR3 spans 15 residues. CDR3 DNA: TGCGCCAGCAGCAGAACCTGGGAGCATAATGAAAAACTGTTTTTT. Translating gives CASSRTWEHNEKLFF.

This CDR3 reads CASSVAAAGETEAFF. The CDR3 bases are TGTGCCAGCAGCGTAGCCGCGGCGGGAGAGACTGAAGCTTTCTTT. The genes are TRBV9 and TRBJ1-1; no definite D call. V dropped 0 bases and J dropped 5 bases, with 14 bases sitting between them. The CDR3 length is 15 residues. Per the germline V gene, CDR1 is SGDLS and CDR2 is YYNGEE. The complete variable domain, with remaining parts taken from reference TRBV9 and TRBJ1-1, reads DSGVTQTPKHLITATGQRVTLRCSPRSGDLSVYWYQQSLDQGLQFLIQYYNGEERAKGNILERFSAQQFPDLHSELNLSSLELGDSALYFCASSVAAAGETEAFFGQGTRLTVV.

Here the CDR3 reads CASSAAGPKNQPQHF. The CDR3 nucleotides read TGTGCCAGCAGTGCCGCAGGGCCCAAAAATCAGCCCCAGCATTTT. The chain employs TRBV6-6 and TRBJ1-5; D perhaps matches TRBD1 (5 bases). The V gene lost 5 bases and the J gene lost 4 bases, with 15 bases spanning the gap. This CDR3 has 15 amino acids. The V gene's germline CDR1 is MNHNY and CDR2 SVGAGI (reference sequence).

This clone was counted between two and nine times. The J gene is TRBJ2-2, the V gene TRBV10-2; 7 positions match TRBD1. Trimming at V came to 6 bases and at J to 4 bases, leaving 5 bases not matched to a gene. The V gene's germline CDR1 is WSHSY and CDR2 SAAADI. The CDR3 sequence is 14 residues long. The CDR3 DNA is TGCGCCAGCAGAGGACAGGAATCCACCGGGGAGCTGTTTTTT. Translation gives CASRGQESTGELFF.

The chain couples TRBV7-9 to TRBJ1-4, with TRBD1 as a possible D gene (6 bases). Trimming cost V 5 bases and J 10 bases, with 20 bases left between them. The CDR3 loop spans 15 amino acids. Germline loops: CDR1 SEHNR, CDR2 FQNEAQ (reference sequence). This CDR3 reads CASSPSGAGGAKLFF. CDR3 in DNA: TGTGCCAGCAGCCCCTCAGGAGCTGGGGGGGCAAAACTGTTTTTT. The full variable domain, its missing parts supplied by reference TRBV7-9 and TRBJ1-4, is DTGVSQNPRHKITKRGQNVTFRCDPISEHNRLYWYRQTLGQGPEFLTYFQNEAQLEKSRLLSDRFSAERPKGSFSTLEIQRTEQGDSAMYLCASSPSGAGGAKLFFGSGTQLSVL.

This chain connects TRBV10-1 to TRBJ2-1; D assignment may be TRBD1 or TRBD2 (6 bases each). The CDR3 covers 14 residues. V gave up 10 bases and J gave up 6 bases, with 19 bases separating them. The germline CDR1 and CDR2 sequences are WNHNN and SYGVQD (reference sequence). The CDR3 DNA reads as TGCGCCACCTCGACCCCGGGGGCCTCCAATGAGCAGTTCTTC. Protein product: CATSTPGASNEQFF.

V usage is TRBV24-1 and J usage is TRBJ1-1; possibly TRBD1 for D (5 bases). With 2 bases removed from V and 1 base from J, the gap between germline ends came to 7 bases. Per germline, CDR1 KGHDR and CDR2 SFDVKD. This CDR3 spans 14 amino acids. The CDR3: CATSDSGRNTEAFF. The CDR3 region has the DNA TGTGCCACCAGTGATTCAGGGAGGAACACTGAAGCTTTCTTT.

This rearrangement joins TRBV11-2 to TRBJ2-2; 7 nucleotides agree with TRBD2. Looked up from germline, CDR1 is SGHAT and CDR2 is FQNNGV. This CDR3 contains 15 residues. V gave up 5 bases and J gave up 7 bases; unmatched junction bases: 10. Written as DNA, the CDR3 is TGTGCCAGCAGCACCTGGACTAGTAAGGGCGGGGAGCTGTTTTTT. It encodes CASSTWTSKGGELFF.

The chain combines TRBV6-2 or TRBV6-3 with TRBJ2-7; possibly TRBD2 for D (5 bases). With 5 bases removed from V and 4 bases from J, the gap between germline ends came to 15 bases. This CDR3 contains 14 residues. Per the germline V gene, CDR1 is MNHEY and CDR2 is SVGEGT. The CDR3 reads CASSRDGEAYEQYF. Here the CDR3 DNA reads TGTGCCAGCAGTCGCGACGGGGAAGCATACGAGCAGTACTTC.

The chain is built from TRBV5-5 and TRBJ1-5; D is ambiguous. Per the germline V gene, CDR1 is SGHKS and CDR2 is YYEKEE (reference sequence). The CDR3 is 14 residues long. Deletions cut 0 bases from V and 6 bases from J, with 10 bases between. The CDR3 reads CASSLGRISQPQHF. In DNA form, the CDR3 reads TGTGCCAGCAGCTTGGGTAGGATTAGTCAGCCCCAGCATTTT.

V and J are TRBV7-8 and TRBJ2-5, with TRBD1 matching over 8 bases. From germline, CDR1 is SGHVS and CDR2 FQNEAQ. CDR3 length: 13 residues. Trimming took 3 bases from V and 4 from J; bases not matched to a gene: 1. Written as DNA, the CDR3 is TGTGCCAGCAGCTTCGGACAGGGAGAGACCCAGTACTTC. It encodes CASSFGQGETQYF.

The chain carries TRBV9 and TRBJ2-5; TRBD1 agrees at 8 bases. V lost 1 base and J lost 5; bases outside the gene matches: 10. Germline V gene data show CDR1 as SGDLS and CDR2 as YYNGEE. The CDR3 extends over 16 amino acids. The CDR3: CASSVSGGRSGETQYF. CDR3 sequence (DNA): TGTGCCAGCAGCGTATCAGGGGGCAGGAGTGGGGAGACCCAGTACTTC.

This clone has a single count. J is TRBJ2-1 and V is TRBV7-2; D gene uncertain. The germline gives CDR1 SGHTA, CDR2 FQGNSA. This CDR3 contains 15 residues. Trimming pared 1 base from V and 8 bases from J, leaving 15 bases between. CDR3 DNA sequence: TGTGCCAGCAGCTTAGGAGTCGGTAGCATCGATGAGCAGTTCTTC. This sequence encodes CASSLGVGSIDEQFF. The full variable domain, its missing parts supplied by reference TRBV7-2 and TRBJ2-1, is GAGVSQSPSNKVTEKGKDVELRCDPISGHTALYWYRQSLGQGLEFLIYFQGNSAPDKSGLPSDRFSAERTGGSVSTLTIQRTQQEDSAVYLCASSLGVGSIDEQFFGPGTRLTVL.

The rearrangement links TRBV6-2 or TRBV6-3 to TRBJ2-1; no firm D call. Trimming cost V 4 bases and J 6 bases, with 10 bases left between them. The germline V gene has CDR1 MNHEY and CDR2 SVGEGT. This CDR3 region has 13 residues. The CDR3, as DNA: TGTGCCAGCAGTTCCAACCCAAGCAATGAGCAGTTCTTC. This codes for CASSSNPSNEQFF.

The J gene is TRBJ2-7, the V gene TRBV7-2, with a tentative D call TRBD2 (5 bases). Trimming removed 4 bases from V and 6 bases from J, with 16 bases in between. The CDR3 is made up of 14 amino acids. The germline V gene encodes CDR1 SGHTA and CDR2 FQGNSA. The CDR3 reads CASSSQAALGEQYF. The CDR3 DNA sequence: TGTGCCAGCAGCTCCCAAGCGGCCCTCGGCGAGCAGTACTTC.

The rearrangement uses TRBV6-5 and TRBJ2-3; 8 bases map to TRBD2. Trimming at V came to 6 bases and at J to 1 base, leaving 3 bases not matched to a gene. From germline, CDR1 is MNHEY and CDR2 SVGAGI. This CDR3 has 14 amino acids. The DNA for the CDR3 is TGTGCCAGCAGACAGCGGGGGCGCACAGATACGCAGTATTTT. Its translation is CASRQRGRTDTQYF.